The entry below gives a single T cell receptor (beta chain) sequence along with its context. This sample was taken from a study of blood T cell repertoires in COVID-19. Overall study context: Resolution of symptoms, clearance, or two negative PCRs was present in recovered Cohort 3 donors.

Between the trimmed V and J ends, which lost 0 bases and 2 bases, there was a span of 14 bases. CDR1 and CDR2 from the germline V gene are SGHVS and FQNEAQ. The CDR3 sequence is 16 residues long. Clones were read by immunoSEQ multiplex PCR, and TCRdb kept only the in-frame ones, dropping some. The profile shows over 110,000 clones, nearly 85% of them singletons. Participants spanned ages about 18 to 100 years and resided in about two dozen US areas. This TCR came from a man aged 45-65 years in a cohort exposed to, infected with or recovered from COVID-19 (not recorded which). The gene calls are TRBV7-8 and TRBJ2-7, with D possibly TRBD1 on 7 matching bases. Sequenced input: PBMCs or T cells enriched from blood (not recorded which). The CDR3 sequence is CASSLARQGGTYEQYF. For the CDR3, the DNA is TGTGCCAGCAGCTTAGCCCGACAGGGAGGCACCTACGAGCAGTACTTC.